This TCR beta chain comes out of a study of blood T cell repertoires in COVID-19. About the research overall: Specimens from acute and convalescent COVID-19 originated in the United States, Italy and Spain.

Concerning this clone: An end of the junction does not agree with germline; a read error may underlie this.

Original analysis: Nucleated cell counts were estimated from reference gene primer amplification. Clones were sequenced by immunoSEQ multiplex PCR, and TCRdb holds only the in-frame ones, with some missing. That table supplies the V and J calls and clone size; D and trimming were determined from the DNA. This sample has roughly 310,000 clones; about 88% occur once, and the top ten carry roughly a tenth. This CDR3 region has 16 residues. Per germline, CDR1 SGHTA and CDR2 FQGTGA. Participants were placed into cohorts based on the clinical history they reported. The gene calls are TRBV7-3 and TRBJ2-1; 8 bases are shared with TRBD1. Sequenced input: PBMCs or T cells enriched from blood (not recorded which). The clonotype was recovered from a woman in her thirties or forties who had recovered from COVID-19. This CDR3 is CASSLTGGFEGYEQFF. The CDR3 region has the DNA TGTGCCAGCAGTTTAACAGGGGGTTTCGAGGGATATGAGCAGTTCTTC.